This T cell receptor (beta chain) was profiled in a study of siplizumab effects on memory and regulatory T cells. Germline V gives CDR1 SGHDT, CDR2 YYEEEE. CDR3 size: 15 residues. V lost 0 bases to trimming and J lost 2 bases; unmatched junction nucleotides: 4. Study conclusions and caveats: Memory T cells appeared less diverse than naive cells, which seemed to contribute substantially to alloresponse.

The repertoire was sequenced with immunoSEQ multiplex PCR; TCRdb's copy has only in-frame clones and lacks some. The sample carries over 100,000 clones, roughly 94% recorded once. Concerning this clone: Its antigen is not known.

The source is a human donor in good health. This chain uses TRBV5-6 with TRBJ2-5, with 7 bases matching TRBD2. Material for sequencing was Tregs sorted from blood. The CDR3 loop reads CASSLVTGGQETQYF. The DNA of the CDR3 is TGTGCCAGCAGCTTGGTGACGGGGGGACAAGAGACCCAGTACTTC. The full variable domain, with the rest looked up from reference TRBV5-6 and TRBJ2-5, is DAGVTQSPTHLIKTRGQQVTLRCSPKSGHDTVSWYQQALGQGPQFIFQYYEEEERQRGNFPDRFSGHQFPNYSSELNVNALLLGDSALYLCASSLVTGGQETQYFGPGTRLLVL.